Presented here are 15 T cell receptor beta chains from one specimen sequenced in a study of long-term antiretroviral therapy in people with HIV. Survey level was the resolution at which the v3.0 immunoSEQ assay ran. Repertoires were generated with immunoSEQ multiplex PCR, while TCRdb's copy carries only in-frame clones and drops some. The sample carries around 19,000 clones, 82% recorded once. Sequenced here: unsorted PBMCs, sampled about 2.5 years after starting antiretroviral therapy. These receptors were collected from a middle-aged man with HIV.

V gene TRBV5-1 combines with J gene TRBJ2-3; perhaps TRBD1 as D (6 bases). Germline CDR1 reads SGHRS; CDR2 reads YFSETQ. The CDR3 runs to 15 residues. V shed 3 bases and J shed 2 bases, with 13 bases lying between them. CDR3 sequence (DNA): TGCGCCAGCAGCTCCCCACAGGGTTACACAGATACGCAGTATTTT. It specifies CASSSPQGYTDTQYF.

This rearrangement joins TRBV6-5 to TRBJ1-5; 7 nucleotides line up with TRBD1. The CDR3 sequence is 15 residues long. Trimming cost V 6 bases and J 4 bases; bases outside gene matches: 9. Looked up from germline, CDR1 is MNHEY and CDR2 is SVGAGI. The CDR3 nucleotides read TGTGCCAGCAGGGCCGGAGGGGGCGCGAATCAGCCCCAGCATTTT. It encodes CASRAGGGANQPQHF.

This clone has more than one count but fewer than ten. The rearrangement links TRBV7-6 to TRBJ2-2; 10 bases are shared with TRBD2. Germline lookup yields CDR1 SGHVS and CDR2 FNYEAQ. After removal of 6 bases from V and 4 bases from J, the junction contained 5 bases not matched to a gene. This CDR3 has 15 residues. This CDR3 is CASRLAGASTGELFF. In DNA form, the CDR3 reads TGTGCCAGCAGGCTAGCGGGAGCTTCCACCGGGGAGCTGTTTTTT.

V and J are TRBV15 and TRBJ2-7; 11 bases map to TRBD2. CDR3 length: 15 residues. Germline trimming cut 4 bases from V and 4 bases from J; bases unmatched to any gene: 6. Germline V lookup: CDR1 LNHNV, CDR2 YYDKDF (reference sequence). CDR3 bases: TGTGCCACCAGCACCGGGGGACTAGCGGTGTACGAGCAGTACTTC. It translates to CATSTGGLAVYEQYF.

The J gene is TRBJ1-2, the V gene TRBV2; a weak D match, TRBD1 (5 bases). Trimming cost V 8 bases and J 12 bases, with 16 bases left between them. Germline assignment: CDR1 SNHLY and CDR2 FYNNEI. The CDR3 totals 11 residues. The CDR3 DNA reads as TGTGCCAGCGGTCCGGGGGGGGGTCACACCTTC. Translated, it gives CASGPGGGHTF. Full variable domain (rest looked up from reference TRBV2 and TRBJ1-2): EPEVTQTPSHQVTQMGQEVILRCVPISNHLYFYWYRQILGQKVEFLVSFYNNEISEKSEIFDDQFSVERPDGSNFTLKIRSTKLEDSAMYFCASGPGGGHTFGSGTRLTVV.

The chain combines TRBV14 with TRBJ2-7; 9 nucleotides agree with TRBD1. V gave up 4 bases and J gave up 1 base; unmatched junction bases: 11. The germline gives CDR1 SGHDN, CDR2 FVKESK. The CDR3 is 17 residues long. CDR3 sequence (DNA): TGTGCCAGCAGCCCCCACATGTGGGACAGGGAGTCCTACGAGCAGTACTTC. It codes for CASSPHMWDRESYEQYF.

By its share, this clone is medium-sized. The chain recombines TRBV14 with TRBJ2-7; 7 bases are a match to TRBD1. Per germline, CDR1 SGHDN and CDR2 FVKESK. This CDR3 is 14 amino acids long. After removal of 0 bases from V and 4 bases from J, the junction contained 3 bases not matched to a gene. CDR3 residues: CASSQETGWYEQYF. CDR3 DNA sequence: TGTGCCAGCAGCCAAGAGACAGGGTGGTACGAGCAGTACTTC. Filled out from reference TRBV14 and TRBJ2-7, the complete variable domain reads EAGVTQFPSHSVIEKGQTVTLRCDPISGHDNLYWYRRVMGKEIKFLLHFVKESKQDESGMPNNRFLAERTGGTYSTLKVQPAELEDSGVYFCASSQETGWYEQYFGPGTRLTVT.

This rearrangement joins TRBV5-1 to TRBJ1-4; TRBD1 agrees at 9 bases. CDR1 and CDR2 from the germline V gene are SGHRS and YFSETQ. The CDR3 length is 15 residues. V lost 4 bases, J lost 7 bases, and 8 bases stayed unmatched. The chain's CDR3 is CASSSWGQGGEKLFF. In DNA, the CDR3 is TGCGCCAGCAGCAGCTGGGGACAGGGAGGTGAAAAACTGTTTTTT.

This chain joins TRBV15 and TRBJ2-1, with unresolved D. The germline CDR1 and CDR2 sequences are LNHNV and YYDKDF (reference sequence). This CDR3 has 14 amino acids. Trimming removed 0 bases at V and 12 bases at J, with 15 bases between. CDR3 sequence reads: CATSRDHSLDRQFF. Here the CDR3 DNA reads TGTGCCACCAGCAGAGATCACTCGCTCGACCGGCAGTTCTTC.

The chain uses TRBV7-3 and TRBJ2-7; perhaps TRBD1 as D (5 bases). The CDR3 has 13 residues. Germline V gene sequence: CDR1 SGHTA, CDR2 FQGTGA. V was clipped by 5 bases and J by 4 bases, with 12 bases between them. The CDR3 sequence is CASSPNPGYEQYF. CDR3 in DNA: TGTGCCAGCAGCCCCAATCCAGGGTACGAGCAGTACTTC. The full variable domain, completed using reference TRBV7-3 and TRBJ2-7, is GAGVSQTPSNKVTEKGKYVELRCDPISGHTALYWYRQSLGQGPEFLIYFQGTGAADDSGLPNDRFFAVRPEGSVSTLKIQRTERGDSAVYLCASSPNPGYEQYFGPGTRLTVT.

The chain joins TRBV6-1 to TRBJ1-3; no reliable D call. V gave up 7 bases and J gave up 0 bases, with 7 bases separating them. The CDR3 contains 13 residues. In germline, CDR1 is MNHNS, CDR2 SASEGT. CDR3 amino acids: CASNRASGNTIYF. CDR3 coding DNA: TGTGCCAGCAATCGGGCCTCTGGAAACACCATATATTTT.

The CDR3 bases are TGTGCCAGCAGCCTGGGACGGACGAACACTGAAGCTTTCTTT. Residues: CASSLGRTNTEAFF. V usage is TRBV13 and J usage is TRBJ1-1; D perhaps matches TRBD1 (5 bases). V was trimmed by 5 bases and J by 1 base, leaving 11 bases between them. The germline V gene encodes CDR1 PRHDT and CDR2 FYEKMQ (reference sequence). This CDR3 contains 14 residues.

The genes are TRBV19 and TRBJ2-7; D is perhaps TRBD1 or TRBD2 (5 bases each). This CDR3 is built from 14 residues. Germline V lookup: CDR1 LNHDA, CDR2 SQIVND (reference sequence). Deletions cut 3 bases from V and 2 bases from J, with 11 bases between. This CDR3 reads CASSIYQGAYEQYF. The CDR3, as DNA: TGTGCCAGTAGTATTTACCAGGGAGCCTACGAGCAGTACTTC.

This chain links TRBV5-4 with TRBJ1-1; D remains ambiguous. V shed 9 bases and J shed 0 bases, with 18 bases lying between them. Per the germline V gene, CDR1 is SGHNT and CDR2 is YYREEE (reference sequence). The CDR3 is made up of 15 amino acids. The CDR3 loop is CATGDEPSMNTEAFF. The CDR3 DNA is TGTGCCACTGGAGACGAACCCTCTATGAACACTGAAGCTTTCTTT.

This clone was counted once. The V call is TRBV6-5, the J call TRBJ1-5; 10 positions match TRBD1. Losses at the gene ends were 4 bases for V and 6 bases for J; bases not matched to a gene: 6. The CDR3 totals 15 residues. CDR1 and CDR2 from the germline V gene are MNHEY and SVGAGI. In DNA, the CDR3 is TGTGCCAGCAGTTCTGTGACAGGGGGCGGTCAGCCCCAGCATTTT. Translated: CASSSVTGGGQPQHF.